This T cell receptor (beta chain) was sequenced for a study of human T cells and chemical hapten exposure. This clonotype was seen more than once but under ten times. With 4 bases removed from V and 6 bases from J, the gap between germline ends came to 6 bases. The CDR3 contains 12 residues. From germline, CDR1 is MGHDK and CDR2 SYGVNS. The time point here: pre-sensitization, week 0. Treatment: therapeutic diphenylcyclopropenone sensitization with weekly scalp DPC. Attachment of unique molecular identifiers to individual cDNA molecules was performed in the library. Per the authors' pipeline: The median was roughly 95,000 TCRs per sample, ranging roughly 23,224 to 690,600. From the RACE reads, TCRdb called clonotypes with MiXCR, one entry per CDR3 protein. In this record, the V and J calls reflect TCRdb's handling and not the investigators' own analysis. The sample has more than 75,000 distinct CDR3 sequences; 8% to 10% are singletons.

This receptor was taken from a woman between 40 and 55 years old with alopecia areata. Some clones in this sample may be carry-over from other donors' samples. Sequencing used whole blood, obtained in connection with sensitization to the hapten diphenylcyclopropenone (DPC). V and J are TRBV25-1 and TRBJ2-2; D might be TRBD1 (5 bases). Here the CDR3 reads CASSGGPGELFF. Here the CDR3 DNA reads TGTGCCAGCAGTGGGGGCCCCGGGGAGCTGTTTTTT.